These 15 T cell receptor beta chains share one sample of origin, sequenced in a study of T cells after yellow fever vaccination. TCRdb recomputed calls from the 5' RACE reads with MiXCR, one row per CDR3 protein. The sample has 110,000 to 150,000 distinct CDR3 sequences, about 6.9% seen once. The sequencing here drew on CD4+ T cells sorted from PBMCs, taken 10 days after the yellow fever booster vaccination. Receptors originate from a man aged 30-40 years who received the YFV17D yellow fever vaccine.

This clonotype occurred a few times. The chain is built from TRBV10-1 and TRBJ2-2, with a possible D match to TRBD1 (5 bases). CDR1 is WNHNN and CDR2 is SYGVQD in the germline V gene (reference sequence). The germline V and J ends were trimmed by 5 bases and 8 bases, with 12 bases remaining between them. This CDR3 region has 13 residues. The CDR3 nucleotides are TGCGCCAGCAGTAATCTAGGGGCTGGGGAGCTGTTTTTT. Its translation: CASSNLGAGELFF.

In its sample, this clonotype was seen a few times. The chain uses TRBV5-1 and TRBJ2-1; 11 bases line up with TRBD1. Looked up from germline, CDR1 is SGHRS and CDR2 is YFSETQ. J was trimmed by 0 bases and V by 4 bases; bases with no gene match: 12. The CDR3 is 19 amino acids. CDR3 nucleotides: TGCGCCAGCAGCAGGGCCGGGACAGGGGGTCTTAGCTCCTACAATGAGCAGTTCTTC. Residues: CASSRAGTGGLSSYNEQFF.

This clonotype was counted many times. The chain employs TRBV29-1 and TRBJ2-7; D gene uncertain. This CDR3 spans 13 amino acids. Trimming left V 7 bases short and J 0 bases short, with 13 bases between. The germline CDR1 and CDR2 sequences are SQVTM and ANQGSEA. DNA of the CDR3: TGCAGCGCCTTCGGACGGAGCTCCTACGAGCAGTACTTC. This translates into CSAFGRSSYEQYF.

This clonotype came up many times. The chain recombines TRBV7-7 with TRBJ2-2; the D is unclear. V was cut by 4 bases and J by 4 bases, with 4 bases left in between. The CDR3 totals 12 residues. Germline values: CDR1 SSHAT, CDR2 FNYEAQ (reference sequence). The CDR3 nucleotides read TGTGCCAGCAGCTCTGTCACCGGGGAGCTGTTTTTT. It codes for CASSSVTGELFF.

This clonotype appeared many times. The genes are TRBV5-1 and TRBJ2-3, with TRBD2 as a possible D gene (5 bases). The CDR3 contains 16 residues. Trimming cost V 4 bases and J 3 bases, with 18 bases left between them. Germline values: CDR1 SGHRS, CDR2 YFSETQ. The CDR3 bases are TGCGCCAGCAGCCTACAGTCGGGGAGAGGTACAGATACGCAGTATTTT. It specifies CASSLQSGRGTDTQYF. Full variable domain (outside the CDR3, taken from reference TRBV5-1 and TRBJ2-3): KAGVTQTPRYLIKTRGQQVTLSCSPISGHRSVSWYQQTPGQGLQFLFEYFSETQRNKGNFPGRFSGRQFSNSRSEMNVSTLELGDSALYLCASSLQSGRGTDTQYFGPGTRLTVL.

This clonotype was seen many times. This chain joins TRBV6-2 or TRBV6-3 and TRBJ2-1, with TRBD2 identical over 12 bases. The germline CDR1 and CDR2 sequences are MNHEY and SVGEGT. The CDR3 runs to 16 residues. J gave up 7 bases and V 4 bases, and 8 bases lay outside the gene matches. The CDR3 region has the DNA TGTGCCAGCAGTTCCTGGACTAGCGGGATATCGAATGAGCAGTTCTTC. This sequence encodes CASSSWTSGISNEQFF.

This clonotype was found many times. The rearrangement joins TRBV5-1 to TRBJ2-7, with 7 bases that match TRBD1. V lost 4 bases and J lost 2; bases outside the gene matches: 9. The germline V gene has CDR1 SGHRS and CDR2 YFSETQ. The CDR3 spans 15 residues. Written as DNA, the CDR3 is TGCGCCAGCAGCACGGGACAGACAAACGCCTACGAGCAGTACTTC. This gives the protein CASSTGQTNAYEQYF.

This clonotype was observed many times. The rearrangement links TRBV7-9 to TRBJ2-7, with no clear D. Germline-derived CDR1 and CDR2 are SEHNR and FQNEAQ (reference sequence). V shed 1 base and J shed 4 bases, with 11 bases lying between them. This CDR3 is 14 amino acids long. The CDR3 sequence is CASSLGYRSYEQYF. The CDR3 DNA follows: TGTGCCAGCAGCTTAGGGTATCGCTCTTACGAGCAGTACTTC.

Ten or more counts support this clonotype. V gene TRBV7-2 combines with J gene TRBJ2-2; tentatively, D is TRBD1 (6 bases). CDR3 length: 17 amino acids. Germline V CDR1 and CDR2: SGHTA, FQGNSA. V lost 1 base to trimming and J lost 1 base, with 13 bases between them. Here the CDR3 DNA reads TGTGCCAGCAGCTTAGGGCCCGGGACAAGGAACACCGGGGAGCTGTTTTTT. It translates to CASSLGPGTRNTGELFF. The whole variable domain, remainder taken from reference TRBV7-2 and TRBJ2-2, is GAGVSQSPSNKVTEKGKDVELRCDPISGHTALYWYRQSLGQGLEFLIYFQGNSAPDKSGLPSDRFSAERTGGSVSTLTIQRTQQEDSAVYLCASSLGPGTRNTGELFFGEGSRLTVL.

This clonotype was found many times. The chain couples TRBV9 to TRBJ2-2; D may be TRBD1 or TRBD2 (6 bases each). The germline V gene has CDR1 SGDLS and CDR2 YYNGEE. Trimming took 3 bases from V and 5 from J, leaving 11 bases between them. The CDR3 runs 14 residues. The chain's CDR3 is CASSARGETGELFF. As DNA, the CDR3 is TGTGCCAGCAGCGCTAGGGGGGAAACCGGGGAGCTGTTTTTT.

This clonotype has a count of ten or more. This chain uses TRBV18 with TRBJ2-1; a possible D gene is TRBD1 (6 bases). Germline CDR1 and CDR2: KGHSH and LQKENI. This CDR3 is 15 amino acids long. Trimming took off 2 bases at V and 4 bases at J, with 12 bases between the two ends. CDR3 sequence: CASSPGTGQYNEQFF. The CDR3 DNA reads TGTGCCAGCTCACCAGGAACAGGGCAGTACAATGAGCAGTTCTTC. Looking up the rest from reference TRBV18 and TRBJ2-1 gives the full variable domain: NAGVMQNPRHLVRRRGQEARLRCSPMKGHSHVYWYRQLPEEGLKFMVYLQKENIIDESGMPKERFSAEFPKEGPSILRIQQVVRGDSAAYFCASSPGTGQYNEQFFGPGTRLTVL.

In this sample, this clonotype turned up many times. This sequence joins TRBV5-1 and TRBJ1-2, with D possibly TRBD1 on 5 matching bases. V gave up 0 bases and J gave up 7 bases, with 16 bases separating them. The CDR3 consists of 15 residues. Germline V gene sequence: CDR1 SGHRS, CDR2 YFSETQ. The CDR3 region is CASSLDQGPSSGYTF. For the CDR3, the DNA is TGCGCCAGCAGCTTGGATCAGGGCCCTAGCAGTGGCTACACCTTC.

This clonotype was seen at least ten times. This chain connects TRBV7-3 to TRBJ2-1; 10 nucleotides line up with TRBD1. The CDR3 is 18 amino acids. CDR1 is SGHTA and CDR2 is FQGTGA in the germline V gene. The trim removed 1 base at V and 3 bases at J, leaving 9 bases unmatched. CDR3 in amino acids: CASSLNPGTGALYNEQFF. The DNA for the CDR3 is TGTGCCAGCAGCTTAAACCCCGGGACAGGGGCTCTCTACAATGAGCAGTTCTTC.

The sample holds many counts of this clonotype. This chain joins TRBV9 and TRBJ2-1; 7 nucleotides agree with TRBD2. The CDR3 contains 17 residues. Germline CDR1 SGDLS, CDR2 YYNGEE. The V and J ends lost 1 base and 7 bases, in that order; junction bases with no gene match: 14. The CDR3 is CASSVLPAGVAGNEQFF. The CDR3 coding sequence is TGTGCCAGCAGCGTACTACCGGCGGGAGTAGCTGGTAATGAGCAGTTCTTC.

This clonotype has at least ten counts. The rearrangement joins TRBV20-1 to TRBJ2-7, with 14 bases that match TRBD2. V gave up 4 bases and J gave up 6 bases; unmatched junction bases: 5. Germline V lookup: CDR1 DFQATT, CDR2 SNEGSKA (reference sequence). The CDR3 has 14 amino acids. This CDR3 reads CSAITGLAGVEQYF. The CDR3 DNA sequence: TGCAGTGCTATCACGGGACTAGCGGGAGTCGAGCAGTACTTC.